Presented here are 22 T cell receptor beta chains from one specimen sequenced in a study of CD8+ T cells in alopecia areata. Treatment specified: oral pan-JAK inhibitor, 5-10 mg twice daily. Isolated RNA was reverse transcribed into cDNA used as the sequencing template. Repertoires were generated with immunoSEQ multiplex PCR, while TCRdb's copy carries only in-frame clones and drops some. This table holds about 260,000 clones, 60% found once. Sample: CD4+ T cells sorted from blood, taken at approximately week 52, from a patient treated with tofacitinib. All receptors come from a human donor with alopecia areata.

The V and J genes are TRBV30 and TRBJ1-2, with D unclear. CDR3 size: 15 residues. V lost 5 bases, J lost 2 bases, and 18 bases lay in between. CDR1 is GTSNPN, CDR2 SVGIG, per germline (reference sequence). The CDR3 DNA reads as TGTGCCTGGGCAACACACCTAACACCGAACTATGGCTACACCTTC. This encodes CAWATHLTPNYGYTF.

The V gene is TRBV30, the J gene TRBJ1-2; no firm D call. Germline assignment: CDR1 GTSNPN and CDR2 SVGIG (reference sequence). The germline V and J ends were trimmed by 0 bases and 5 bases, with 16 bases remaining between them. The CDR3 runs 15 residues. The CDR3 DNA reads TGTGCCTGGAGTGTGGCAGGCCCTCGTGCGTATGGCTACACCTTC. This encodes CAWSVAGPRAYGYTF.

The gene calls are TRBV29-1 and TRBJ1-2, with 8 nucleotides matching TRBD1. The length of the CDR3 is 11 residues. The germline V gene encodes CDR1 SQVTM and CDR2 ANQGSEA. The J segment lost 2 bases and the V segment lost 7 bases, leaving 0 bases of the junction unmatched. The CDR3 DNA reads as TGCAGCGGACAGGGGAACTATGGCTACACCTTC. Protein sequence: CSGQGNYGYTF.

The J gene is TRBJ2-3, the V gene TRBV5-1, with 8 bases aligning to TRBD2. Germline V gene data show CDR1 as SGHRS and CDR2 as YFSETQ. The V segment lost 0 bases and the J segment 3 bases; nucleotides outside the gene matches: 6. This CDR3 is 16 amino acids long. This CDR3 is CASSLVSGGPTDTQYF. The CDR3 nucleotides read TGCGCCAGCAGCTTGGTTTCGGGGGGGCCTACAGATACGCAGTATTTT.

This clone was counted only a few times. The rearrangement links TRBV7-9 to TRBJ1-6; a possible D gene is TRBD1 (6 bases). V was clipped by 9 bases and J by 13 bases, with 19 bases between them. This CDR3 region has 13 residues. Per the germline V gene, CDR1 is SEHNR and CDR2 is FQNEAQ (reference sequence). The CDR3 here is CASSTGNPSPLHF. CDR3 nucleotide sequence: TGTGCCAGTTCGACAGGAAATCCTTCGCCCCTCCACTTT.

The chain employs TRBV9 and TRBJ2-2, with TRBD2 identical over 11 bases. Germline V gives CDR1 SGDLS, CDR2 YYNGEE. V was pared by 1 base and J by 2 bases, with 4 bases of the junction left unmatched. CDR3 size: 17 residues. CDR3: CASSVPSGGLNTGELFF. The CDR3 DNA reads TGTGCCAGCAGCGTACCTAGCGGGGGGCTTAACACCGGGGAGCTGTTTTTT.

Concerning this clone: The same CDR3 arises from other DNA sequences in this sample as well. This chain joins TRBV29-1 and TRBJ1-5, with 9 bases identical to TRBD1. The germline gives CDR1 SQVTM, CDR2 ANQGSEA. The junction had 1 base not matched to a gene; V was cut back by 6 bases and J by 4 bases. The CDR3 runs 12 residues. The CDR3 region has the DNA TGCAGCGTGGGGACAGGGAATCAGCCCCAGCATTTT. Translation gives CSVGTGNQPQHF.

The chain links TRBV4-1 to TRBJ1-3; D ambiguous. The CDR3 length is 16 residues. V was pared by 2 bases and J by 8 bases, with 19 bases between. Germline CDR1 reads MGHRA; CDR2 reads YSYEKL. The CDR3 coding sequence is TGCGCCAGCAGCCAACCTCCTCTAAAAAAGAACTACACCATATATTTT. This encodes CASSQPPLKKNYTIYF.

V is TRBV2 and J is TRBJ1-6, with D perhaps matching TRBD1 (6 bases). Trimming cost V 6 bases and J 7 bases, with 10 bases left between them. CDR3 length: 13 amino acids. Germline assignment: CDR1 SNHLY and CDR2 FYNNEI. The CDR3 sequence is CASRGRGNSPLHF. The CDR3 DNA follows: TGTGCCAGCAGGGGCAGGGGCAATTCACCCCTCCACTTT.

This clone was counted at least ten times. The chain links TRBV4-1 to TRBJ2-4; 9 bases agree with TRBD2. V lost 0 bases to trimming and J lost 0 bases; unmatched junction nucleotides: 3. This CDR3 contains 17 residues. Per germline, CDR1 MGHRA and CDR2 YSYEKL. CDR3 protein: CASSQDSGGVAKNIQYF. CDR3 DNA sequence: TGCGCCAGCAGCCAAGATAGCGGGGGAGTAGCCAAAAACATTCAGTACTTC.

This clone was seen only a few times. The V call is TRBV20-1, the J call TRBJ2-1; unclear D gene. The CDR3 loop spans 11 amino acids. Germline CDR1 DFQATT, CDR2 SNEGSKA (reference sequence). The V gene lost 1 base and the J gene lost 10 bases, with 8 bases spanning the gap. CDR3 in DNA: TGCAGTGCTAGAGCCCCCCAGGAGCAGTTCTTC. Protein product: CSARAPQEQFF.

The rearrangement joins TRBV5-1 to TRBJ2-3, with TRBD2 matching 9 bases. Germline CDR1 SGHRS, CDR2 YFSETQ. The CDR3 consists of 14 residues. The CDR3 DNA reads TGCGCAACGACGCGGGGGGGTAGCACAGATACGCAGTATTTT. It specifies CATTRGGSTDTQYF.

This clone was counted many times. The chain employs TRBV7-2 and TRBJ2-3, with D possibly called TRBD1 or TRBD2 (6 bases each). Germline V gene lookup returns CDR1 SGHTA and CDR2 FQGNSA. Trimming took off 5 bases at V and 4 bases at J, with 19 bases between the two ends. The CDR3 totals 16 residues. CDR3: CASSPTPQGLSDTQYF. The CDR3 DNA reads as TGTGCCAGCAGCCCAACCCCACAGGGACTGTCAGATACGCAGTATTTT.

The gene calls are TRBV7-9 and TRBJ2-1; D is ambiguous. There are 14 residues in the CDR3. Trimming removed 1 base from V and 7 bases from J, with 11 bases in between. From germline, CDR1 is SEHNR and CDR2 FQNEAQ (reference sequence). CDR3 loop: CASSLVGALNEQFF. The DNA of the CDR3 is TGTGCCAGCAGCTTAGTAGGAGCCTTAAATGAGCAGTTCTTC. The full variable domain, with the rest looked up from reference TRBV7-9 and TRBJ2-1, is DTGVSQNPRHKITKRGQNVTFRCDPISEHNRLYWYRQTLGQGPEFLTYFQNEAQLEKSRLLSDRFSAERPKGSFSTLEIQRTEQGDSAMYLCASSLVGALNEQFFGPGTRLTVL.

The chain uses TRBV5-1 and TRBJ1-4; D not resolved. CDR1 is SGHRS, CDR2 YFSETQ, per germline. The V gene lost 2 bases and the J gene lost 3 bases, with 8 bases spanning the gap. This CDR3 is built from 14 residues. Written as DNA, the CDR3 is TGCGCCAGCAGCTTTCGGAGTTCTAATGAAAAACTGTTTTTT. Its translation is CASSFRSSNEKLFF.

The chain recombines TRBV30 with TRBJ2-5, with D maybe TRBD2 (6 bases). Gene TRBJ2-7 matches the end of the DNA better, so the J call may be wrong. CDR3 length equals 15 residues. Germline-derived CDR1 and CDR2 are GTSNPN and SVGIG (reference sequence). The CDR3 spells CAWTVERDSYYEQYF. The CDR3 nucleotides read TGTGCCTGGACCGTTGAAAGGGACTCTTACTACGAGCAGTACTTC.

The genes are TRBV5-1 and TRBJ2-7, with 9 positions matching TRBD1. J gave up 4 bases and V 4 bases, and 3 bases lay outside the gene matches. CDR3 size: 13 residues. Looked up from germline, CDR1 is SGHRS and CDR2 is YFSETQ. CDR3 DNA: TGCGCCAGCAGCGTGGACAGGGGTTACGAGCAGTACTTC. Encoded protein: CASSVDRGYEQYF.

This clone was observed once. The chain links TRBV29-1 to TRBJ1-1; no clear D. V was cut by 8 bases and J by 10 bases, with 8 bases left in between. Per the germline V gene, CDR1 is SQVTM and CDR2 is ANQGSEA. The CDR3 has 8 amino acids. CDR3 residues: CSTEGAFF. The CDR3 coding sequence is TGCAGCACAGAAGGAGCTTTCTTT.

This clone came up a few times. V and J are TRBV6-6 and TRBJ1-5; D is possibly TRBD1 (5 bases). Looked up from germline, CDR1 is MNHNY and CDR2 is SVGAGI (reference sequence). This CDR3 is 14 amino acids long. Trimming cost V 6 bases and J 8 bases, with 17 bases left between them. CDR3 DNA sequence: TGTGCCAGCAGGGTACAGGACGAGAGGGAGCCCCAGCATTTT. Translating it yields CASRVQDEREPQHF.

The chain combines TRBV7-2 with TRBJ1-1; D is undetermined. The CDR3 has 14 residues. Germline V gene lookup returns CDR1 SGHTA and CDR2 FQGNSA. V lost 8 bases to trimming and J lost 4 bases, with 17 bases between them. In DNA form, the CDR3 reads TGTGCCAGCCGAACAAAGTTAGGGAGCACTGAAGCTTTCTTT. Protein sequence: CASRTKLGSTEAFF. The variable domain in full, with the rest retrieved from reference TRBV7-2 and TRBJ1-1, is GAGVSQSPSNKVTEKGKDVELRCDPISGHTALYWYRQSLGQGLEFLIYFQGNSAPDKSGLPSDRFSAERTGGSVSTLTIQRTQQEDSAVYLCASRTKLGSTEAFFGQGTRLTVV.

The chain carries TRBV27 and TRBJ1-6, with D perhaps matching TRBD1 (6 bases). CDR3 length: 17 amino acids. Trimming cost V 3 bases and J 4 bases, with 16 bases left between them. The germline V gene has CDR1 MNHEY and CDR2 SMNVEV (reference sequence). The CDR3 DNA reads TGTGCCAGCAGTTTCCTCTCCGGGACAACTTATAATTCACCCCTCCACTTT. Encoded protein: CASSFLSGTTYNSPLHF.

The V gene is TRBV30, the J gene TRBJ2-7, with D perhaps TRBD1 (5 bases). This CDR3 has 13 residues. V was trimmed by 2 bases and J by 3 bases, leaving 11 bases between them. Per the germline V gene, CDR1 is GTSNPN and CDR2 is SVGIG (reference sequence). For the CDR3, the DNA is TGTGCCTGGAGTAAGGGGCAGCACTACGAGCAGTACTTC. Translation gives CAWSKGQHYEQYF.